Listed here are 4 T cell receptor beta chains from one sample, sequenced in a study of CD8 T cells in ankylosing spondylitis. Via MiXCR, TCRdb re-called the 5' RACE reads, giving one row per CDR3 protein. This repertoire shows 250,000 or so distinct CDR3 sequences, 15% to 20% found once; its top ten account for approximately 33%. The sequenced sample was blood, either unsorted or a sorted T cell fraction (not recorded which). All receptors come from a male donor with ankylosing spondylitis or in good health (not recorded which).

V is TRBV4-1 and J is TRBJ2-2, with D tentatively TRBD2 (6 bases). Germline loops: CDR1 MGHRA, CDR2 YSYEKL. This CDR3 spans 15 amino acids. V lost 0 bases, J lost 3 bases, and 8 bases lay in between. CDR3 sequence: CASSQDTSYTGELFF. CDR3 bases: TGCGCCAGCAGCCAAGATACTAGCTACACCGGGGAGCTGTTTTTT.

The gene calls are TRBV27 and TRBJ2-5; D unresolved. The CDR3 has 18 amino acids. Germline CDR1 reads MNHEY; CDR2 reads SMNVEV (reference sequence). V lost 2 bases, J lost 0 bases, and 19 bases lay in between. In DNA, the CDR3 is TGTGCCAGCAGTTTAGCCCCCATCGGATGGGGTTACCAAGAGACCCAGTACTTC. This translates into CASSLAPIGWGYQETQYF.

This clonotype was seen ten or more times. V is TRBV28 and J is TRBJ2-1, with 7 nucleotides matching TRBD2. CDR1 and CDR2 from the germline V gene are MDHEN and SYDVKM. The CDR3 has 15 amino acids. J was trimmed by 5 bases and V by 5 bases; bases with no gene match: 9. In DNA, the CDR3 is TGTGCCAGCAGTCCCCGCCAGCGGGATGACAATGAGCAGTTCTTC. This codes for CASSPRQRDDNEQFF.

This clonotype was counted a few times. V usage is TRBV6-2 or TRBV6-3 and J usage is TRBJ2-2; TRBD2 is a possible D gene (6 bases). Germline assignment: CDR1 MNHEY and CDR2 SVGEGT. The CDR3 extends over 19 amino acids. With 2 bases removed from V and 4 bases from J, the gap between germline ends came to 23 bases. CDR3 in amino acids: CASSYLIAETARGTGELFF. Written as DNA, the CDR3 is TGTGCCAGCAGTTACCTTATAGCGGAAACCGCGAGAGGCACCGGGGAGCTGTTTTTT.